Listed below are T cell receptor beta chains from one sample, sequenced in a study of control samples from healthy donors and cancer patients. Only in-frame clones appear in the TCRdb table, and some are missing; sequencing was by immunoSEQ multiplex PCR. This table has around 140,000 clones, 93% appearing once. Specimen: blood. The receptor set was obtained from a man aged 18 to 29 in good health. Both conserved end residues are part of each CDR3. D genes are given only for firm matches. Not all rows give a size; the values are once, few, many and, for expanded clones, a class.

-,TRBV5-1,TRBJ2-7,-,TGCGCCAGCAGCTTGGACAGGGTGGGAGGCGAGCAGTACTTC,CASSLDRVGGEQYF
TRBD2,TRBV6-4,TRBJ2-1,-,TGTGCCAGCAGTGACTCAGCGGGAGGCTACAATGAGCAGTTCTTC,CASSDSAGGYNEQFF
-,TRBV19,TRBJ2-7,-,TGTGCCAGTAGTAGGACTGACCCCTACGAGCAGTACTTC,CASSRTDPYEQYF
TRBD1,TRBV5-6,TRBJ1-1,-,TGTGCCAGCAGCTCCGGACAGGGGGGAACTGAAGCTTTCTTT,CASSSGQGGTEAFF
-,TRBV5-6,TRBJ2-7,once,TGTGCCAGCAGCTTCCCCCGACAGAACCCCTACGAGCAGTACTTC,CASSFPRQNPYEQYF
-,TRBV4-1,TRBJ2-1,-,TGCGCCAGCAGCCAAGAGCCCGGTTGGAATGAGCAGTTCTTC,CASSQEPGWNEQFF
-,TRBV6-1,TRBJ2-1,few,TGTGCCAGCAGTGAGGCATTCAGCTCCTACAATGAGCAGTTCTTC,CASSEAFSSYNEQFF
-,TRBV29-1,TRBJ2-2,-,TGCAGCGCGTTAGCCCATCATCGGGGTGCGGGCACCGGGGAGCTGTTTTTT,CSALAHHRGAGTGELFF
-,TRBV5-5,TRBJ1-2,-,TGTGCCAGCAGCTTGGCAGCCGATGAATATGGCTACACCTTC,CASSLAADEYGYTF
-,TRBV6-5,TRBJ1-1,-,TGTGCCAGCAGTTTCTACAGGGACACTGAAGCTTTCTTT,CASSFYRDTEAFF
-,TRBV7-2,TRBJ1-1,-,TGTGCCAGCAGCTTATTGGGAGACACTGAAGCTTTCTTT,CASSLLGDTEAFF
TRBD1,TRBV28,TRBJ1-5,many,TGTGCCAGCAGTTTAGCACCCGGGACAGGACCCCAAAAAAGTTCTCAGCATTTT,CASSLAPGTGPQKSSQHF
-,TRBV4-1,TRBJ1-2,-,TGCGCCAGTCGACACGGGGCCCTAGGGAACTATGGCTACACCTTC,CASRHGALGNYGYTF
-,TRBV30,TRBJ1-4,few,TGTGCCTGGACTAGGGGGTGGGGGGCACGTAATGAAAAACTGTTTTTT,CAWTRGWGARNEKLFF
TRBD2,TRBV19,TRBJ2-5,once,TGTGCCAGTAGTTCCCAGAGACTAGCACAAGAGACCCAGTACTTC,CASSSQRLAQETQYF
-,TRBV28,TRBJ2-2,-,TGTGCCAGCAGTTTTAGCGGCACGAACACCGGGGAGCTGTTTTTT,CASSFSGTNTGELFF
-,TRBV7-9,TRBJ1-3,-,TGTGCCAGCACCCTTCTAGGCTCTGGAAACACCATATATTTT,CASTLLGSGNTIYF
-,TRBV18,TRBJ2-2,-,TGTGCCAGCTCACCACAACCCCCATCCAACACCGGGGAGCTGTTTTTT,CASSPQPPSNTGELFF
-,TRBV10-3,TRBJ1-5,-,TGTGCCATCAGTGAGTCCGGGACGGCTAACAATCAGCCCCAGCATTTT,CAISESGTANNQPQHF
-,TRBV7-2,TRBJ2-7,-,TGTGCCAGCAGTGGCGCCTACGAGCAGTACTTC,CASSGAYEQYF
-,TRBV30,TRBJ2-1,few,TGTGCCTTCTGGGGGGGGGCAAATGAGCAGTTCTTC,CAFWGGANEQFF
TRBD1,TRBV19,TRBJ2-1,-,TGTGCCAGTAGTCCCTGGGGACAGGGGGCTATCTACAATGAGCAGTTCTTC,CASSPWGQGAIYNEQFF
-,TRBV10-3,TRBJ1-2,-,TGTGCCATCACGGGGGAGGCAGTCACTAACTATGGCTACACCTTC,CAITGEAVTNYGYTF
-,TRBV19,TRBJ1-5,-,TGTGCCAGTACCATCAGTTATAGCAATCAGCCCCAGCATTTT,CASTISYSNQPQHF
-,TRBV3-1/TRBV3-2,TRBJ2-1,-,TGTGCCAGCAGTCTACCGGGACCTCGAGCCTATGAGCAGTTCTTC,CASSLPGPRAYEQFF
-,TRBV4-2,TRBJ2-7,-,TGTGCCAGCAGCCAGGGCCTAGGCACGGGGGTCCCCTACGAGCAGTACTTC,CASSQGLGTGVPYEQYF
-,TRBV5-1,TRBJ2-3,-,TGCGCCAGCAGCTTAACCTCTGCTGGCACAGATACGCAGTATTTT,CASSLTSAGTDTQYF
TRBD1,TRBV7-6,TRBJ2-1,-,TGTGCCAGCAGACCGACAGGGGGATTCTACAATGAGCAGTTCTTC,CASRPTGGFYNEQFF
-,TRBV5-4,TRBJ1-2,-,TGTGCCAGCAGCTCCCTACAGGATCCGTACTATGGCTACACCTTC,CASSSLQDPYYGYTF
-,TRBV6-6,TRBJ1-2,-,TGTGCCAGCAGTTACGGTCCAGACTATGGCTACACCTTC,CASSYGPDYGYTF
-,TRBV27,TRBJ1-4,once,TGTGCCAGCAGTTTAGGCGGACCAGAAAAACTGTTTTTT,CASSLGGPEKLFF
-,TRBV6-5,TRBJ1-2,-,TGTGTCAGCACCCCCTTGGGGGGCGCGGATCATGGCTACACCTTC,CVSTPLGGADHGYTF
TRBD2,TRBV4-1,TRBJ2-7,-,TGCGCCAGCAGCCAGCAAGTAGCGGGGGTCGCCTACGAGCAGTACTTC,CASSQQVAGVAYEQYF
TRBD1,TRBV9,TRBJ1-2,-,TGTGCCAGCAGCCCCGGGACAGGGAACTATGGCTACACCTTC,CASSPGTGNYGYTF
-,TRBV10-2,TRBJ1-6,-,TGCGCCAGCAGTGCCTCCGGTTTGGGTTCACCCCTCCACTTT,CASSASGLGSPLHF
-,TRBV19,TRBJ1-1,-,TGTGCCAGTAGTATAGATGGGGGACGACCAGCTTTCTTT,CASSIDGGRPAFF
TRBD1,TRBV7-9,TRBJ2-1,once,TGTGCCAGCAGCTTAGTTGGGTTTCAGGGGGCGAAATTTGAGCAGTTCTTC,CASSLVGFQGAKFEQFF
-,TRBV2,TRBJ2-6,-,TGTGCCAGCAGGACAGGACACTCTGGGGCCAACGTCCTGACTTTC,CASRTGHSGANVLTF
-,TRBV19,TRBJ1-1,once,TGTGCCAGTAGTATAGACTGGCGGTCGTTTTCTTCGAACACTGAAGCTTTCTTT,CASSIDWRSFSSNTEAFF
-,TRBV11-3,TRBJ2-7,-,TGTGCCAGCAGCTTAGGACGGTTGAGCTCCTACGAGCAGTACTTC,CASSLGRLSSYEQYF
-,TRBV5-6,TRBJ2-5,-,TGTGCCAGCAGCTTGGGGGACTCATACTACCAAGAGACCCAGTACTTC,CASSLGDSYYQETQYF
TRBD1,TRBV6-5,TRBJ2-7,-,TGTGCCACCTCGACGGACAGGGGTTCGTACGAGCAGTACTTC,CATSTDRGSYEQYF
-,TRBV6-5,TRBJ2-7,-,TGTGCCAGCATGGCTCAAGGGGCCCTCGAGCAGTACTTC,CASMAQGALEQYF
-,TRBV11-3,TRBJ2-7,-,TGTGCCAGCAGCTTGGGCGGGGAGTCCTACGAGCAGTACTTC,CASSLGGESYEQYF
TRBD2,TRBV7-3,TRBJ2-1,-,TGTGCCAGCAGTCTAGCGGGAGAGTTCGATGAGCAGTTCTTC,CASSLAGEFDEQFF
-,TRBV30,TRBJ1-1,-,TGTGCCTGGAGAGCCAGGGCGAACACTGAAGCTTTCTTT,CAWRARANTEAFF
TRBD1,TRBV29-1,TRBJ1-1,-,TGCAGCGCCCGCCCCGGGACAGGTGGATGGCGGGTCGAGAACACTGAAGCTTTCTTT,CSARPGTGGWRVENTEAFF
-,TRBV19,TRBJ1-2,-,TGTGCCAGTAGAGTAGGGCAGGATCGCCTCGCTAACTATGGCTACACCTTC,CASRVGQDRLANYGYTF
-,TRBV3-1/TRBV3-2,TRBJ2-5,-,TGTGCCAGCAGCCAAGTTAGTGAAGGGACCCAGTACTTC,CASSQVSEGTQYF
TRBD2,TRBV6-1,TRBJ2-1,-,TGTGCCAGCAGTGAAGTAGGACTAGCGGCCACTGAGCAGTTCTTC,CASSEVGLAATEQFF
-,TRBV27,TRBJ2-7,-,TGTGCCAGCAGTTTGGCGCCCATTAGCCACGAGCAGTACTTC,CASSLAPISHEQYF
-,TRBV28,TRBJ1-1,-,TGTGCCACCGCTTGGGTGGACACTGAAGCTTTCTTT,CATAWVDTEAFF
TRBD1,TRBV28,TRBJ2-5,-,TGTGCCACCGAGACAGGGGTAGAGACCCAGTACTTC,CATETGVETQYF
-,TRBV5-1,TRBJ1-1,-,TGCGCTAGCAGCTTCGCGGGGAACACTGAAGCTTTCTTT,CASSFAGNTEAFF
TRBD1,TRBV6-1,TRBJ1-1,-,TGTGCCAGCAGTGAAGATCTGGACAGGGATACTGAAGCTTTCTTT,CASSEDLDRDTEAFF